This is a list of T cell receptor beta chains from one sample in a study of blood T cell repertoires in COVID-19. Here immunoSEQ multiplex PCR was the method, and the copy in TCRdb shows in-frame clones only, minus some. Here the sample spans 200,000 or so clones, 86% being singletons. The sequenced material came from PBMCs or T cells enriched from blood (not recorded which). Receptors were obtained from a woman between 40 and 50 years old with acute COVID-19. CDR3s include the opening cysteine and the closing phenylalanine or tryptophan. Each record gives: D gene, clone size, V gene, J gene, CDR3 DNA, CDR3 protein. D genes are given only for firm matches. The size entry is marked missing in some rows and otherwise reads once, few, many or a size class.

>-|-|TRBV19|TRBJ1-4
TGTGCCAGTAGTATACGACGGGATGGACTGGAAAAACTGTTTTTT
CASSIRRDGLEKLFF
>-|-|TRBV27|TRBJ1-5
TGTGCCAGCAGTTCAAGCGCCGGTGGGGGGGCTAGGCAGCCCCAGCATTTT
CASSSSAGGGARQPQHF
>-|-|TRBV9|TRBJ1-3
TGTGCCAGCAGCGTAGACCAAGCTTGGGGCGGTGGAAACACCATATATTTT
CASSVDQAWGGGNTIYF
>TRBD1|-|TRBV5-1|TRBJ2-5
TGCGCCAGCAGCGGGGGACAGGGAGAGACCCAGTACTTC
CASSGGQGETQYF
>-|-|TRBV7-9|TRBJ2-5
TGTGCCAGCAGTCCCATGGCAGACAAAGAGACCCAGTACTTC
CASSPMADKETQYF
>TRBD1|-|TRBV13|TRBJ1-1
TGTGCCAGCAGCTGGACAGGGGATCCGGACACTGAAGCTTTCTTT
CASSWTGDPDTEAFF
>-|-|TRBV4-1|TRBJ1-5
TGCGCCAGCAGCACCCCTACAGGGATGGAGCCCCAGCATTTT
CASSTPTGMEPQHF
>TRBD1|-|TRBV3-1/TRBV3-2|TRBJ2-5
TGTGCCAGCAGCCCGGGCGGGACAGGAGTAATTACCCAAGAGACCCAGTACTTC
CASSPGGTGVITQETQYF
>TRBD1|-|TRBV25-1|TRBJ1-1
TGTGCCAGCAGTGTGACAGGGGGTACGAGCACTGAAGCTTTCTTT
CASSVTGGTSTEAFF
>-|-|TRBV19|TRBJ1-2
TGTGCCAGTAGTATACGTAACGGGGATGGCTACACCTTC
CASSIRNGDGYTF
>TRBD1|once|TRBV19|TRBJ1-4
TGTGCCAGTAGTACTTCGACAGGGCGGGAAAAACTGTTTTTT
CASSTSTGREKLFF
>-|-|TRBV7-6|TRBJ1-1
TGTGCCAGCAGCTCTTCCGGGACACTGACTCCGAACACTGAAGCTTTCTTT
CASSSSGTLTPNTEAFF
>-|-|TRBV27|TRBJ1-2
TGTGCCAGCAGTTCCCATTCCGGGACACAAGGGGACTATGGCTACACCTTC
CASSSHSGTQGDYGYTF
>TRBD2|-|TRBV25-1|TRBJ2-5
TGTGCCAGCAGTGAATATTCCGGGGGGTACCAAGAGACCCAGTACTTC
CASSEYSGGYQETQYF
>TRBD1|-|TRBV20-1|TRBJ1-2
TGCAGTGCTAGTTCAGTCGGTGAAGGGGGCAGCTACACCTTC
CSASSVGEGGSYTF
>TRBD2|-|TRBV11-3|TRBJ2-3
TGTGCCAGCAGCCATGAGCGGGGGGGCAAAGATACGCAGTATTTT
CASSHERGGKDTQYF
>-|-|TRBV6-2/TRBV6-3|TRBJ2-1
TGTGCCAGCAGTAAGGACAATCGGCTTACGGATGAGCAGTTCTTC
CASSKDNRLTDEQFF
>-|-|TRBV11-2|TRBJ1-1
TGTGCCAGCAGCTTAGCGTACGGGGATTCCCCTGAAGCTTTCTTT
CASSLAYGDSPEAFF
>-|-|TRBV15|TRBJ2-1
TGTGCCACCAGCAAGGCGGTATCGAATGGGAATGAGCAGTTCTTC
CATSKAVSNGNEQFF
>TRBD1|-|TRBV30|TRBJ1-2
TGTGCCTGCCCGGGACAGGGACTGGCTAACTATGGCTACACCTTC
CACPGQGLANYGYTF
>TRBD1|few|TRBV5-1|TRBJ1-2
TGCGCCAGCAGCGAGGACAGGTTTACTGGCTACACCTTC
CASSEDRFTGYTF
>TRBD1|-|TRBV6-5|TRBJ1-3
TGTGCCAGCGGTAGGGACAGGGGCATCGGAAACACCATATATTTT
CASGRDRGIGNTIYF
>-|-|TRBV2|TRBJ2-1
TGTGTTAGCAATGGTTGGAATGAGCAGTTCTTC
CVSNGWNEQFF
>TRBD1|-|TRBV6-5|TRBJ1-2
TGTGCCAGCAGTCTCGGACAGGGTGGAAATGGCTACACCTTC
CASSLGQGGNGYTF
>-|-|TRBV12-5|TRBJ1-1
TGTGCTAGTGGTCAGACCCCAGGGGTCACTGAAGCTTTCTTT
CASGQTPGVTEAFF
>-|-|TRBV5-4|TRBJ2-1
TGTGCCAGCAGCTACAGGGTTGAGTTGGGGGATGAGCAGTTCTTC
CASSYRVELGDEQFF
>TRBD1|-|TRBV30|TRBJ2-1
TGTGCCTGGAGTGTATGGTCAGGGGGCTCCTACAATGAGCAGTTCTTC
CAWSVWSGGSYNEQFF
>TRBD1|-|TRBV9|TRBJ1-5
TGTGCCAGCAGCGCCGGACAGGGAAGGGATCAGCCCCAGCATTTT
CASSAGQGRDQPQHF
>TRBD2|once|TRBV9|TRBJ2-3
TGTGCCAGCAGCCAAGAACTAGCGGGTAGCACAGATACGCAGTATTTT
CASSQELAGSTDTQYF
>TRBD1|-|TRBV9|TRBJ1-1
TGTGCCAGCAGCCCCCGCCAGGGGGCGGACACTGAAGCTTTCTTT
CASSPRQGADTEAFF
>-|-|TRBV10-3|TRBJ1-1
TGTGCCATCAGTGTTACAGGGAGGAACACTGAAGCTTTCTTT
CAISVTGRNTEAFF
>TRBD1|-|TRBV6-5|TRBJ1-6
TGTGCCAGCACGCCGGGACAGCCTAATTCACCCCTCCACTTT
CASTPGQPNSPLHF
>-|-|TRBV29-1|TRBJ2-5
TGCAGCGCTAATCAGGGTTTGGAAGAGACCCAGTACTTC
CSANQGLEETQYF
>-|few|TRBV27|TRBJ1-5
TGTGCCAGCAGTTTTCTTCAGGGAGGGCAGCCCCAGCATTTT
CASSFLQGGQPQHF
>TRBD1|-|TRBV5-6|TRBJ2-2
TGTGCCAGCAGCCCGACAGGGGCCCGGGAGCTGTTTTTT
CASSPTGARELFF
>-|few|TRBV12-3/TRBV12-4|TRBJ1-2
TGTGCCAGCAGTTTAACTAGGGAGGGCTACACCTTC
CASSLTREGYTF
>-|few|TRBV5-1|TRBJ2-2
TGCGCCAGCAGGAGGGACAACTCGAACACCGGGGAGCTGTTTTTT
CASRRDNSNTGELFF
>-|-|TRBV19|TRBJ1-5
TGTGCCAGTAGTTCCCTCCGTCCTAGCAATCAGCCCCAGCATTTT
CASSSLRPSNQPQHF
>-|few|TRBV7-9|TRBJ1-6
TGTGCCAGCAGCCTCTCCGGGAGGGGTTCACCCCTCCACTTT
CASSLSGRGSPLHF
>-|-|TRBV25-1|TRBJ1-2
TGTGCCAGCAGTTCAACGGGTGCTGGCTACACCTTC
CASSSTGAGYTF
>-|-|TRBV3-1/TRBV3-2|TRBJ2-5
TGTGCCAGCAGCCAAGGTGCGGAGACCCAGTACTTC
CASSQGAETQYF